This T cell receptor (beta chain) originates from a study of cytomegalovirus exposure and HLA in healthy donors (dated by TCRdb to about 2017). Background on the whole study: According to an earlier analysis of around 600 of the donors, about 190 million T cells yielded 90 million to 140 million unique TCR beta sequences and about 300 Gb of sequence data. An early release covering roughly 640 HLA-typed donors comprised 300 to 350 gigabases of sequencing data and 65 million to 100 million unique TCR sequences. Of the 300 to 500 genotyped donors, roughly 76% were placed in the genetic ancestry cluster associated with self-reported Caucasian donors. The study aimed to test whether signatures of past pathogen exposure could be identified by cataloging public T cell receptors. The study used immunosequencing to profile the T cell repertoires of under 700 subjects and linked those repertoires to cytomegalovirus serostatus. Besides the first cohort of 666 subjects, a separate validation cohort made up of over 100 different subjects was used. High-throughput TCR immunosequencing, statistical association of individual TCRs with disease status, and machine learning were combined to predict cytomegalovirus infection status. To study patterns of TCR occurrence, a later analysis re-analyzed previously published TCR beta repertoires from 666 donors and added high-resolution HLA genotyping. In the later analysis, no new phenotypic data were used to find candidate immune exposures; instead, reliance was placed on TCR beta sequences and their occurrence across donors. To decide whether each TCR beta V gene segment behaved as functional or pseudogenic, an earlier analysis of approximately 590 of the donors relied on high-throughput TCR beta sequencing. Alongside the repertoire data, information on donor age, sex, ethnicity and CMV serostatus was compiled. Genome-wide SNP genotypes for about 65% of the roughly 670 donors were used in a later genetic analysis, which treated that subset as a discovery cohort. All discovery cohort repertoires had been generated on a single sequencing platform. HLA typing included class I and class II loci at four-digit resolution. The number of typed donors differed by locus: 629-630 for A, B, C, DRB1 and DQB1; approximately 520 for DQA1; 606 for DPA1; and 400 to 480 for DPB1. Because of strong linkage in the cohort, a few DR-DQ haplotypes were treated as single units for association and clustering. Among 398 genotyped donors of the cohort, an average of approximately 220,000 unique TCR beta nucleotide sequences was sequenced per donor, of which approximately 18% were non-productive.

In total, 630 or so healthy bone marrow donors made up the cohort. At the time of sampling, all cohort members were nominally healthy, though unrecorded immune exposures were likely present. The donor tested CMV seropositive and was one of the 289 seropositive cohort members. A peripheral blood sample was collected from each donor, and TCR beta sequencing was performed on peripheral blood mononuclear cells. The Qiagen DNeasy Blood Extraction Kit was used to extract genomic DNA from the blood cell samples. Turning to this clone: No antigen is known for it. Base qualities are missing; no much larger clone stands one base away.

The CDR1 and CDR2 encoded by the germline V gene are KGHSH and LQKENI. Including cysteine and phenylalanine, the CDR3 has 14 amino acids. Just the 42-base CDR3 DNA is kept, in frame starting at base 1. The receptor library was made with the immunoSEQ multiplex PCR assay. For the multiplex PCR, a mixture combining 60 forward primers for TCR Vbeta segments and 13 reverse primers for TCR Jbeta segments was used. Amplification of the CDR3 region of rearranged TCR beta genes was performed with a multiplex PCR assay on genomic DNA. The Illumina HiSeq System was used to sequence the amplified TCR beta libraries as 87-base-pair reads. The published analysis was carried out like this. In a later analysis, some 80 million unique TCR beta chains were counted across the approximately 640 repertoires, and roughly 11 million of these chains were shared by at least two donors. Raw reads were error-corrected and collapsed into unique sequences with a nearest-neighbor algorithm that merged closely related sequences to remove PCR and sequencing errors. To assign V, D and J gene segments, CDR3 sequences were aligned to IMGT reference sequences. For a sequence to be retained, a match of at least six nucleotides to both a V gene segment and a J gene segment was required. Rearrangements were classified as productive when the CDR3 lacked stop codons and remained in frame with V and J, and all other rearrangements were classified as non-productive. Following IMGT convention, CDR3 was defined as the stretch from the second conserved V-encoded cysteine up to the conserved J-encoded phenylalanine. Sequences without an unambiguous match to a single V gene segment were excluded from the earlier analysis of several hundred of the donors. An earlier analysis of just under 600 of the donors called V segments functional above 56.7% productive rearrangements and segregating when the between-donor standard deviation exceeded 5%. To diagnose cytomegalovirus status from the catalog of TCR beta chain sequences, a statistical classification framework was built. In a later analysis, V and J genes were assigned by comparing TCR nucleotide sequences against IMGT/GENE-DB human TR gene sequences. A later analysis assigned CDR3 sequences and most-parsimonious VDJ recombination scenarios with the TCRdist pipeline. In a later analysis, every TCR beta chain was defined by the combination of its CDR3 amino acid sequence and its V-gene family, and reads without a unique V-gene family were dropped. A later analysis removed several hundred highly shared, low-generation-probability nucleotide sequences to deal with suspected cross-contamination and a sequencing artifact. In a later analysis, a clonal expansion index for each public chain was calculated from normalized within-repertoire ranks of inferred template counts. In a later analysis, generation probabilities were computed with a VDJ recombination model fitted to out-of-frame rearrangements, and the resulting probabilities were checked against IGoR. In a later analysis, hypergeometric tests were used to score TCR-TCR, TCR-HLA and TCR-CMV co-occurrence, with a repertoire-size bias correction applied to TCR pairs. A later analysis estimated false discovery rates by permuting HLA or CMV assignments 20 times. In a later analysis, co-occurring TCRs were grouped using DBSCAN, with TCRdist sequence similarity added in when clustering inside HLA-allele-positive subsets. Co-occurrence clustering excluded repertoires with fewer than 30,000 or more than 120,000 public chains, plus five with anomalous nucleotide sharing. The table comes from immuneACCESS by way of TCRdb, which keeps in-frame sequences with V and J called. Part of the clones is missing from these tables; in studies checked, under half for an unresolved V gene and the rest for unknown reasons. V and J calls and clone size are copied from that table; D and trimming were computed from the DNA. A total of about 130,000 clones appear in this sample, about 78% of them only once. Clones ranked in the top ten supply approximately 4.2% of the sample.

Overall results and qualifications from the work: Because the 87-base-pair reads could not distinguish some IMGT-functional V segments, including TRBV6-2 and TRBV6-3, those segments were excluded. Most CMV-associated TCR beta chains appeared to be HLA-restricted in a later analysis, and the HLA associations seemed to be driven largely by CMV exposure. CMV serostatus was the only immune exposure information available for the cohort. The classifier was reported to diagnose cytomegalovirus status with high specificity and sensitivity in both the original cohort and the validation cohort. Correlated functional status among segregating V segments might be attributable to linkage disequilibrium, but an unknown experimental factor could not be ruled out. According to a later genetic analysis, donors in an Asian-associated ancestry cluster had fewer N-insertions in productive TCRs than the approximately 630-donor mean. V-gene and J-gene trimming of TCR beta chains was associated with a missense DCLRE1C variant in a later genetic analysis, and the association was replicated in an independent cohort. In a later analysis, 16,951 TCR beta sequences were associated with specific HLA alleles at a false discovery rate of 0.05. A further reported finding was that TCR beta sequences accurately predicted the HLA-A and HLA-B alleles for most subjects in the first cohort. Assigning TCR associations to individual alleles was difficult when HLA alleles, especially DR and DQ, strongly co-occurred. Compared with equally common non-associated chains, HLA-associated TCR beta chains in a later analysis were more clonally expanded and had lower generation probabilities. Several of the top co-occurrence clusters appeared to be linked to parvovirus B19, influenza, CMV and Epstein-Barr virus, according to a later analysis. A total of 150 to 200 TCR beta chains were listed by the study as associated with cytomegalovirus. The presence/absence analyses assumed that sequencing depth was roughly uniform across donors, and that assumption may not be true. Three of the identified cytomegalovirus-associated TCR beta chains were confirmed in vitro to be specific for cytomegalovirus antigens. Across donors, most TCR sequences were observed very rarely, whereas some public TCRs were present in many individuals. The cohort was sequenced for TCR beta chains only, and without alpha or paired-chain data the features that could be detected were limited. The authors suggested that the approach could potentially be extended to other disease states and immunological phenotypes. In an earlier analysis of some 550 of the donors, most TCR beta V segments were observed in productive rearrangements about 87% or about 30% of the time, broadly matching IMGT annotations. In a later analysis, the rate of TCR association differed among HLA loci, with DRB1 alleles having the most associated TCRs and HLA-C alleles having the fewest. Some 16 rarely observed V segments, including chromosome 9 orphons, were excluded from the earlier analysis of about 600 of the donors because counts were too low. HLA typing was unavailable for some donors at each locus, so association tests used only the typed subset. A group of highly shared sequence variants was considered likely to be a technical artifact of the sequencing pipeline.

The sequence joins TRBV18 to TRBJ2-5, with TRBD1 perhaps the D gene, on 5 matching bases. The J call may be wrong; the DNA end is better matched by TRBJ2-7. This receptor was obtained from a man aged 45 to 65 in good health and CMV-seropositive. The sample taken for sequencing was PBMCs. The CDR3 region: CASSRDLGVYEQYF. Read as DNA, the sequence is TGTGCCAGCTCACGTGACCTAGGGGTATACGAGCAGTACTTC.